This T cell receptor beta chain was captured in a study of CD8 T cells in ankylosing spondylitis. Findings of the study overall: In synovial fluid and blood from reactive arthritis, some motif variants were previously reported. Blood from ankylosing spondylitis patients appeared to carry a characteristic roughly 8-variant TCR beta motif. Matched ankylosing spondylitis synovial fluid reportedly showed significant enrichment of disease-linked clones.

For this clonotype: Its antigen is not known.

Trimming took 6 bases from V and 7 from J; bases not matched to a gene: 12. Germline CDR1 LNHDA, CDR2 SQIVND (reference sequence). CDR3 length equals 15 residues. In making TCR beta libraries, quantitative 5'-RACE with molecular barcodes was used. TCRdb re-called the 5' RACE reads with MiXCR, one entry per CDR3 protein. The sample comprises some 840,000 distinct CDR3 sequences, 10% to 15% of which are singletons, and about 0.49% rests with the top ten. V gene TRBV19 combines with J gene TRBJ1-2, with 9 bases aligning to TRBD1. The sample consisted of blood, either unsorted or a sorted T cell fraction (not recorded which). The sequence was obtained from a male donor with ankylosing spondylitis. The CDR3 region is CASRDDRGYLPGYTF. The CDR3, as DNA: TGTGCCAGTAGAGACGACAGGGGGTACCTCCCTGGCTACACCTTC.